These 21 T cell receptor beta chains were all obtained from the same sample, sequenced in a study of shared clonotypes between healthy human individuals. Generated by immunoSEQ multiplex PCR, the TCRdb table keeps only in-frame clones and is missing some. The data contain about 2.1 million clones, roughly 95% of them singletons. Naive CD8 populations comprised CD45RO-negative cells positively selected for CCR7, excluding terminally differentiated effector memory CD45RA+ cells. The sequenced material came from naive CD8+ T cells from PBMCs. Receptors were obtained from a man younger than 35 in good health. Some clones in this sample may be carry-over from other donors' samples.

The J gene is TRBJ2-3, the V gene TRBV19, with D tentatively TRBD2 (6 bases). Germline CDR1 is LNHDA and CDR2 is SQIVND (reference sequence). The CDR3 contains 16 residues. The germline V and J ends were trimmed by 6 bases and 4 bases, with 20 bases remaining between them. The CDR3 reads CASSTEETRGADTQYF. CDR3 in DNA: TGTGCCAGTAGCACGGAGGAGACTAGGGGCGCAGATACGCAGTATTTT.

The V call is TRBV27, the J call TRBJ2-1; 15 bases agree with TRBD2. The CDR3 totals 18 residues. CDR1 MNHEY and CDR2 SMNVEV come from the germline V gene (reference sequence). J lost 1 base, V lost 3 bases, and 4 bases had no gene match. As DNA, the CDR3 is TGTGCCAGCAGTTTCCCCGGGACTAGCGGGAGGTCCTACAATGAGCAGTTCTTC. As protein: CASSFPGTSGRSYNEQFF.

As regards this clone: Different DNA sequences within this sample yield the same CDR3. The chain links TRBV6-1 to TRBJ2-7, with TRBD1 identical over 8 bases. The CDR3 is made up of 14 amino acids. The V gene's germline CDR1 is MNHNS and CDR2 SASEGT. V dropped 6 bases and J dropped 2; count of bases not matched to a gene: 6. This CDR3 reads CASRPGTGAYEQYF. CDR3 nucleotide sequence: TGTGCCAGCAGACCCGGGACAGGAGCCTACGAGCAGTACTTC.

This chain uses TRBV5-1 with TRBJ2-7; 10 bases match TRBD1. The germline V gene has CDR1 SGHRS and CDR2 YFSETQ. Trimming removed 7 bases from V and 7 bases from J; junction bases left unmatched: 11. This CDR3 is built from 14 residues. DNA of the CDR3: TGCGCCAGCGTGGGACAGGGGCCAGGGGAGGAGCAGTACTTC. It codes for CASVGQGPGEEQYF.

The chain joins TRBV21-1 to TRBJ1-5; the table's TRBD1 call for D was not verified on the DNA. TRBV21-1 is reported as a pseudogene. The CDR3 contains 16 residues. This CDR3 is CASSIVTVLGNQPQHF. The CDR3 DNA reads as TGTGCCAGCAGCATCGTGACAGTCTTAGGCAATCAGCCCCAGCATTTT.

The CDR3 loop reads CASSEETQYF. CDR3 nucleotides: TGTGCCAGCAGTGAAGAGACCCAGTACTTC. The V call is TRBV2, the J call TRBJ2-5, with D hard to call. This CDR3 has 10 residues. Trimming shortened V by 1 base and J by 6 bases, and 0 bases separated the two germline ends. Per germline, CDR1 SNHLY and CDR2 FYNNEI.

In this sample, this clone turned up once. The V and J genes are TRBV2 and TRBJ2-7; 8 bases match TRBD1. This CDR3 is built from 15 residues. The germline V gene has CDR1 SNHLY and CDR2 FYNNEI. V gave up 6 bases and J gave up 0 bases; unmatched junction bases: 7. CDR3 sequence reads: CASSRTGGSSYEQYF. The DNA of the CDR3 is TGTGCCAGCAGCAGAACAGGGGGGAGCTCCTACGAGCAGTACTTC.

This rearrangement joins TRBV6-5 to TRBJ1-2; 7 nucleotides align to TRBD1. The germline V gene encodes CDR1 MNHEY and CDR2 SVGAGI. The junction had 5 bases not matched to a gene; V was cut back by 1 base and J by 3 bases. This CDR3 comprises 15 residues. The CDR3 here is CASSYFTGVYYGYTF. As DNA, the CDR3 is TGTGCCAGCAGTTACTTCACAGGGGTCTACTATGGCTACACCTTC.

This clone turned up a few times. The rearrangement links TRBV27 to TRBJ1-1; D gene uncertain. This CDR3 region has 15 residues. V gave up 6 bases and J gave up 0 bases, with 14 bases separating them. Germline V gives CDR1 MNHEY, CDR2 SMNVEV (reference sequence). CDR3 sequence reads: CASSPDLGMNTEAFF. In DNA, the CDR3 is TGTGCCAGCAGCCCAGATCTTGGGATGAACACTGAAGCTTTCTTT.

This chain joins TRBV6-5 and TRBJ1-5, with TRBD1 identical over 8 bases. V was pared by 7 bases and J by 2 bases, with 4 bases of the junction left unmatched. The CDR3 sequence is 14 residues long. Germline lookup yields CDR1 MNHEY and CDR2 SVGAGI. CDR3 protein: CASNDRGGNQPQHF. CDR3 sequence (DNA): TGTGCCAGCAATGACAGGGGAGGCAATCAGCCCCAGCATTTT.

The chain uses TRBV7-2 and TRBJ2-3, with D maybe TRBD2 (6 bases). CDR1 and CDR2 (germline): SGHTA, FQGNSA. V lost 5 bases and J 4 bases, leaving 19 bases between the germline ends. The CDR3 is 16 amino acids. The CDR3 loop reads CASSPTERATPDTQYF. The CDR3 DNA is TGTGCCAGCAGCCCAACGGAGCGGGCGACCCCAGATACGCAGTATTTT. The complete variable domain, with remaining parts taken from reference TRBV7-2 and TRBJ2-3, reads GAGVSQSPSNKVTEKGKDVELRCDPISGHTALYWYRQSLGQGLEFLIYFQGNSAPDKSGLPSDRFSAERTGGSVSTLTIQRTQQEDSAVYLCASSPTERATPDTQYFGPGTRLTVL.

The CDR3 reads CASSQVAETYEQYF. The CDR3 region has the DNA TGCGCCAGCAGCCAAGTAGCGGAGACCTACGAGCAGTACTTC. The rearrangement links TRBV4-1 to TRBJ2-7; D might be TRBD2 (6 bases). This CDR3 contains 14 residues. V was trimmed by 1 base and J by 2 bases, leaving 9 bases between them. The germline CDR1 and CDR2 sequences are MGHRA and YSYEKL.

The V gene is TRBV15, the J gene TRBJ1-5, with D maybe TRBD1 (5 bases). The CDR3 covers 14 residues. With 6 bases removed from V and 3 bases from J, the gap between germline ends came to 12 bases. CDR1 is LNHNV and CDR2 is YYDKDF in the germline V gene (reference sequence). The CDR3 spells CATRADSDNQPQHF. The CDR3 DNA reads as TGTGCCACCAGGGCAGACAGTGACAATCAGCCCCAGCATTTT.

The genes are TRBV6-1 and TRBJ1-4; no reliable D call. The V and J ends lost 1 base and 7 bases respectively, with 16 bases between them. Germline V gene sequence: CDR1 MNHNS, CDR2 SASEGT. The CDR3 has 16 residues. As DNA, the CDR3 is TGTGCCAGCAGTGAAGGTTGGGCAGGAAGGAGTGAAAAACTGTTTTTT. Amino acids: CASSEGWAGRSEKLFF.

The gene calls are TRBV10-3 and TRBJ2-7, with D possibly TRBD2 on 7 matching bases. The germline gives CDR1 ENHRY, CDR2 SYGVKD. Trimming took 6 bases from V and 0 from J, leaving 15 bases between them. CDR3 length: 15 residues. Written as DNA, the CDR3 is TGTGCCATCAGCGAGGGGGGGACCTTCTCCTACGAGCAGTACTTC. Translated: CAISEGGTFSYEQYF.

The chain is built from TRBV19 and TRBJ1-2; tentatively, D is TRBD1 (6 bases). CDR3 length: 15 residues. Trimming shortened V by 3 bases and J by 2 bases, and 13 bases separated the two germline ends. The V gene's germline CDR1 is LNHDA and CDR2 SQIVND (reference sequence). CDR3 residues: CASSIRGSVNYGYTF. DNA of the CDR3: TGTGCCAGTAGTATTAGGGGGTCTGTCAACTATGGCTACACCTTC.

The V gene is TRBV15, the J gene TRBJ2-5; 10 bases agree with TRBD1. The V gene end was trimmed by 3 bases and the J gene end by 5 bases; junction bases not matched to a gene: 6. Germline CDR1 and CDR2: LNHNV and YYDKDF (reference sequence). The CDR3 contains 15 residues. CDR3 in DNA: TGTGCCACCAGCAGGGACAGGGGGATCTCGGAGACCCAGTACTTC. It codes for CATSRDRGISETQYF.

CDR3 region: CASSFTGGGNYGYTF. The CDR3 region has the DNA TGTGCCAGCAGTTTCACAGGGGGCGGAAACTATGGCTACACCTTC. The genes are TRBV27 and TRBJ1-2; TRBD1 agrees at 9 bases. V shed 3 bases, J shed 2 bases, and the junction held 4 bases outside the gene matches. Germline V gives CDR1 MNHEY, CDR2 SMNVEV (reference sequence). This CDR3 is 15 amino acids long.

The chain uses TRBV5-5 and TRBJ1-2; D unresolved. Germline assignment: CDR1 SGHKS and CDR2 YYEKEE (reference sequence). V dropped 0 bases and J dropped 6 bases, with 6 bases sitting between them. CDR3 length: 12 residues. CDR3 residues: CASSLDIHGYTF. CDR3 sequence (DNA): TGTGCCAGCAGCTTGGACATACATGGCTACACCTTC. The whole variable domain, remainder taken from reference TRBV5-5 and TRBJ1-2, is DAGVTQSPTHLIKTRGQQVTLRCSPISGHKSVSWYQQVLGQGPQFIFQYYEKEERGRGNFPDRFSARQFPNYSSELNVNALLLGDSALYLCASSLDIHGYTFGSGTRLTVV.

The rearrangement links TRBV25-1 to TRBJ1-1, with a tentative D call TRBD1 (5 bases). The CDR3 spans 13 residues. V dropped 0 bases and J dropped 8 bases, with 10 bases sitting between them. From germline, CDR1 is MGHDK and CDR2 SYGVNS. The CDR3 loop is CASSEYMTDEAFF. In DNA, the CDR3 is TGTGCCAGCAGTGAATATATGACAGACGAAGCTTTCTTT.

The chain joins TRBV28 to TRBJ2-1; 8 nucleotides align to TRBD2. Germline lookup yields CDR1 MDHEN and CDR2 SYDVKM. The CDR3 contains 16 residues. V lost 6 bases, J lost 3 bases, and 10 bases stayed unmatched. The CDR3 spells CASSRGGTRYYNEQFF. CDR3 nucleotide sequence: TGTGCCAGCAGCCGAGGTGGGACTAGATACTACAATGAGCAGTTCTTC.